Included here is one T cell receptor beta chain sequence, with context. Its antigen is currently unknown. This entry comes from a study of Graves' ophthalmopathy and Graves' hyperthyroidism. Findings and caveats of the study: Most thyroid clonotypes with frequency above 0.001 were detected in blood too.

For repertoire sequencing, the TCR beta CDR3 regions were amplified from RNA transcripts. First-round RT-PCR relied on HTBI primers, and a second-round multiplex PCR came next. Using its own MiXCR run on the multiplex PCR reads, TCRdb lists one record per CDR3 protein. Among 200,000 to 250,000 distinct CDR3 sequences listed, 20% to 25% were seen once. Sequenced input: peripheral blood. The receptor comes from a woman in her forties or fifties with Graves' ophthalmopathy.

The CDR3 spells CASSERTGNSPLHF. The CDR3 coding sequence is TGTGCCAGCAGTGAGAGGACAGGGAATTCACCCCTCCACTTT. This chain links TRBV6-1 with TRBJ1-6, with 8 bases matching TRBD1. The V gene's germline CDR1 is MNHNS and CDR2 SASEGT. Germline trimming cut 3 bases from V and 7 bases from J; bases unmatched to any gene: 2. The CDR3 contains 14 residues.